This T cell receptor beta chain emerged from a study of blood T cell repertoires in COVID-19. Study-wide context: The samples span acute and convalescent COVID-19 from the United States, Italy and Spain. T cells, B-cell-depleted T cells, or PBMCs provided the cDNA or gDNA that served as material.

Trimming took 6 bases from V and 3 from J, leaving 26 bases between them. The CDR3 is 19 residues long. Germline V gene sequence: CDR1 LNHDA, CDR2 SQIVND (reference sequence). Some clones are missing from TCRdb's copy, which holds only in-frame ones; the method was immunoSEQ multiplex PCR. The table records around 85,000 clones, around 88% of them present only once. This chain uses TRBV19 with TRBJ1-4; a weak D match, TRBD1 (6 bases). The source is a man aged 50 or older with active COVID-19. What was sequenced was peripheral blood. As DNA, the CDR3 is TGTGCCAGTAGCTACGCCGGGACACCAGGCCTGCCCGCTAATGAAAAACTGTTTTTT. This translates into CASSYAGTPGLPANEKLFF.